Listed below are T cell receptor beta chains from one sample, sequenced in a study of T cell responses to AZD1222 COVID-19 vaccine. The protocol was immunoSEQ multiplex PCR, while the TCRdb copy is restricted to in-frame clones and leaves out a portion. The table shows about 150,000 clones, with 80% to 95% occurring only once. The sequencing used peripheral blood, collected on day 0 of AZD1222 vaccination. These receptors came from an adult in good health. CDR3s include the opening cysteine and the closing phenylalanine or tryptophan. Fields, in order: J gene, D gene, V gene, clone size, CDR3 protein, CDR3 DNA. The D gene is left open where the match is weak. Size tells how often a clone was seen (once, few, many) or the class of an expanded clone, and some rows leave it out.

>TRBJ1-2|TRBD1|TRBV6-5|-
CASSYSGTGLYGYTF
TGTGCCAGCAGTTACTCGGGGACAGGCTTATATGGCTACACCTTC
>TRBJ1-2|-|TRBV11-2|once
CASSFGGPLGGYTF
TGTGCCAGCAGCTTCGGGGGGCCATTGGGTGGCTACACCTTC
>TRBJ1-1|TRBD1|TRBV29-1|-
CSVRGPEAFF
TGCAGCGTGAGGGGGCCTGAAGCTTTCTTT
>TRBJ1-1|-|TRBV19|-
CASTPDWGGDTEAFF
TGTGCCAGTACCCCCGACTGGGGTGGGGACACTGAAGCTTTCTTT
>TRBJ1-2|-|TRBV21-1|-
CASSNPGTYGYTF
TGTGCCAGCAGCAATCCAGGGACCTATGGCTACACCTTC
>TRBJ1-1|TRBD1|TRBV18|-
CASSPGTGTEAFF
TGTGCCAGCTCACCTGGGACAGGGACTGAAGCTTTCTTT
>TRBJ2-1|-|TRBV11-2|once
CASSLEVPSYNEQFF
TGTGCCAGCAGCTTAGAAGTACCCTCCTACAATGAGCAGTTCTTC
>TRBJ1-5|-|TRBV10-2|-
CASSPSDRNQPQHF
TGCGCCAGCAGCCCGAGCGATCGCAATCAGCCCCAGCATTTT
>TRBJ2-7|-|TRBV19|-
CASSINPSIAYEQYF
TGTGCCAGTAGTATTAACCCCTCCATCGCCTACGAGCAGTACTTC
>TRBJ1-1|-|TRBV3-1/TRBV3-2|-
CASSRRGVGPEAFF
TGTGCCAGCAGCCGTAGGGGGGTAGGGCCTGAAGCTTTCTTT
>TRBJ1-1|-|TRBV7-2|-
CASSPKVGLAEAFF
TGTGCCAGCAGCCCAAAGGTGGGACTAGCTGAAGCTTTCTTT
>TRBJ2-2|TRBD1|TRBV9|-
CASSPATGAILTGELFF
TGTGCCAGCAGCCCGGCGACAGGGGCCATCCTCACCGGGGAGCTGTTTTTT
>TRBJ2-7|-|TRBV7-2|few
CASSPKVGQAYEQYF
TGTGCCAGCAGCCCAAAAGTAGGCCAGGCCTACGAGCAGTACTTC
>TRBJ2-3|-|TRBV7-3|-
CASTPAFGDTQYF
TGTGCCAGCACTCCTGCATTTGGGGATACGCAGTATTTT
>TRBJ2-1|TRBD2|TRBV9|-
CASSVRREPYNEQFF
TGTGCCAGCAGCGTACGGCGGGAGCCCTACAATGAGCAGTTCTTC
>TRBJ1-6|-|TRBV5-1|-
CASTPFGGADSPLHF
TGCGCCAGCACCCCATTTGGGGGTGCTGATTCACCCCTCCACTTT
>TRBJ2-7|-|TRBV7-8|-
CASSLGSTVSYEQYF
TGTGCCAGCAGCTTGGGGTCGACAGTCTCCTACGAGCAGTACTTC
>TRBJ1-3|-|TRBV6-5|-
CASSAGGVSGNTIYF
TGTGCCAGCAGCGCGGGAGGTGTCTCTGGAAACACCATATATTTT
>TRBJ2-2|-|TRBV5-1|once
CASNYGRANTGELFF
TGCGCCAGTAACTACGGTAGAGCGAACACCGGGGAGCTGTTTTTT
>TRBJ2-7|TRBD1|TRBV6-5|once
CASSYGGTGYYEQYF
TGTGCCAGCAGTTACGGAGGGACAGGGTACTACGAGCAGTACTTC
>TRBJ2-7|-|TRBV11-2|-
CASSLGGPYEQYF
TGTGCCAGCAGCCTCGGAGGCCCCTACGAGCAGTACTTC
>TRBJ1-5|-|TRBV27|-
CASSFGGHQPQHF
TGTGCCAGCAGTTTCGGGGGGCATCAGCCCCAGCATTTT
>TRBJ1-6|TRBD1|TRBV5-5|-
CASSTSGGANSPLHF
TGTGCCAGCTCAACCTCAGGGGGCGCAAATTCACCCCTCCACTTT
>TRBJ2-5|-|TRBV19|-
CASKSLHPPETQYF
TGTGCCAGTAAGTCCCTACACCCTCCGGAGACCCAGTACTTC
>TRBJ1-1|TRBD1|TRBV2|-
CASRGQGVGNTEAFF
TGTGCCAGCAGAGGACAGGGGGTTGGGAACACTGAAGCTTTCTTT
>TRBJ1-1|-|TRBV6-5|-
CASRKDRTATEAFF
TGTGCCAGCAGAAAAGATAGGACAGCCACAGAGGCTTTCTTT
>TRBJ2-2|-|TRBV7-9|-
CASSLASIGRNTGELFF
TGTGCCAGCAGCTTAGCCAGTATTGGACGCAACACCGGGGAGCTGTTTTTT
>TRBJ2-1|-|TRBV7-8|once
CASSHKRSSYNEQFF
TGTGCCAGCAGCCACAAGCGGAGCTCCTACAATGAGCAGTTCTTC